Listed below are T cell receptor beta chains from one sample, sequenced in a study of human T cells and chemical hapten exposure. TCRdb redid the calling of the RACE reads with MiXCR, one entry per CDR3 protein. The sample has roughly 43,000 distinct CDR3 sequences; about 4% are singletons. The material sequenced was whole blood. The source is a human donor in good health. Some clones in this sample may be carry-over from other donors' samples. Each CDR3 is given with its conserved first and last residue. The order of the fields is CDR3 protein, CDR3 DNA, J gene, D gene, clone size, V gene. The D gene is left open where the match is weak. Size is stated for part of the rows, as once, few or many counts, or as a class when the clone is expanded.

CSAMQRAGSYTGELFF,TGCAGCGCCATGCAGCGGGCCGGATCGTACACCGGGGAGCTGTTTTTT,TRBJ2-2,.,many,TRBV29-1
CSVEGGASSDTQYF,TGCAGCGTTGAAGGGGGGGCCTCGAGCGATACGCAGTATTTT,TRBJ2-3,.,many,TRBV29-1
CASSRLAVSSYNEQFF,TGTGCCAGCAGTAGACTAGCGGTCAGCTCCTACAATGAGCAGTTCTTC,TRBJ2-1,TRBD2,many,TRBV12-3/TRBV12-4
CASSLGLYLHF,TGTGCCAGCAGTTTAGGACTTTATCTACATTTT,TRBJ1-5,.,many,TRBV28
CASSSNAGTSGAGEQFF,TGTGCCAGCAGCTCCAACGCCGGGACTAGCGGGGCCGGTGAGCAGTTCTTC,TRBJ2-1,TRBD2,.,TRBV11-2
CASSPRTLAKNIQYF,TGTGCCAGCAGTCCCCGGACACTAGCCAAAAACATTCAGTACTTC,TRBJ2-4,.,many,TRBV28
CSVEDRGGWETQYF,TGCAGCGTTGAAGATCGGGGAGGATGGGAGACCCAGTACTTC,TRBJ2-5,.,many,TRBV29-1
CASRDRPLNTEAFF,TGTGCCAGCCGGGACAGACCACTGAACACTGAAGCTTTCTTT,TRBJ1-1,TRBD1,many,TRBV11-1
CASSQVLVKSMGGPGEFF,TGCGCCAGCAGCCAAGTACTCGTCAAGTCTATGGGCGGACCCGGGGAGTTCTTC,TRBJ2-1,.,many,TRBV4-1
CASSDRGVYEKLFF,TGTGCCAGCAGTGATAGGGGAGTCTACGAAAAACTGTTTTTT,TRBJ1-4,.,few,TRBV6-1
CASSLIESHGGGYTF,TGTGCCAGCAGTTTAATAGAGTCTCATGGGGGTGGCTACACCTTC,TRBJ1-2,.,many,TRBV28
CASSPDLLTSQPQHF,TGTGCCAGCAGCCCCGACCTACTAACGAGTCAGCCCCAGCATTTT,TRBJ1-5,.,few,TRBV4-2
CASSFAESSYEQYF,TGTGCCAGCAGTTTCGCGGAGAGCTCCTACGAGCAGTACTTC,TRBJ2-7,.,.,TRBV12-3/TRBV12-4
CASSSHRAPLAEGYTF,TGTGCCAGCAGCTCACACCGGGCCCCCCTTGCTGAAGGCTACACCTTC,TRBJ1-2,.,many,TRBV11-2
CATSFYLAGVGTEAFF,TGTGCCACCAGTTTCTACCTGGCGGGAGTTGGCACTGAAGCTTTCTTT,TRBJ1-1,.,few,TRBV24-1
CASSLSANTDTQYF,TGTGCCAGCAGCCTTAGCGCCAACACAGATACGCAGTATTTT,TRBJ2-3,.,many,TRBV7-6
CSATAGLVDYEQYF,TGCAGTGCTACCGCGGGGCTAGTAGACTACGAGCAGTACTTC,TRBJ2-7,.,many,TRBV20-1
CSLIQGAIPYEQYF,TGCAGTCTAATTCAGGGGGCGATTCCCTACGAGCAGTACTTC,TRBJ2-7,TRBD1,many,TRBV20-1
CASSFGGQLNEQYF,TGTGCCAGCAGTTTTGGGGGTCAACTCAACGAGCAGTACTTC,TRBJ2-7,.,many,TRBV28
CASRRLASIDEQFF,TGCGCCAGCAGGAGATTGGCTAGCATCGATGAGCAGTTCTTC,TRBJ2-1,.,many,TRBV5-1
CSARDRDRDFEQYF,TGCAGTGCTAGAGACCGGGACAGGGACTTCGAGCAGTACTTC,TRBJ2-7,TRBD1,many,TRBV20-1
CASRLLAGGTYEQYF,TGTGCCAGCAGGTTACTAGCGGGGGGCACCTACGAGCAGTACTTC,TRBJ2-7,TRBD2,many,TRBV12-3/TRBV12-4
CASSQIAGGGKHEQFF,TGTGCCAGCAGCCAAATAGCGGGTGGAGGTAAACATGAGCAGTTCTTC,TRBJ2-1,TRBD2,many,TRBV3-1
CATRTGTEPQHF,TGTGCCACCAGGACAGGGACTGAGCCCCAGCATTTT,TRBJ1-5,TRBD1,many,TRBV24-1
CASSPVGPTALQKTQYF,TGTGCCAGCAGCCCCGTAGGGCCGACAGCCCTCCAGAAGACCCAGTACTTC,TRBJ2-5,.,many,TRBV11-3
CASSQGTPQPQHF,TGTGCCAGCAGCCAGGGGACTCCTCAGCCCCAGCATTTT,TRBJ1-5,.,few,TRBV3-1
CASSQESRRTGSLTKNIQYF,TGTGCCAGCAGCCAGGAGAGCAGGAGGACAGGGTCATTAACCAAAAACATTCAGTACTTC,TRBJ2-4,TRBD1,many,TRBV3-1
CSAEGGSLYNEQFF,TGCAGTGCGGAGGGGGGCTCACTTTACAATGAGCAGTTCTTC,TRBJ2-1,.,many,TRBV20-1